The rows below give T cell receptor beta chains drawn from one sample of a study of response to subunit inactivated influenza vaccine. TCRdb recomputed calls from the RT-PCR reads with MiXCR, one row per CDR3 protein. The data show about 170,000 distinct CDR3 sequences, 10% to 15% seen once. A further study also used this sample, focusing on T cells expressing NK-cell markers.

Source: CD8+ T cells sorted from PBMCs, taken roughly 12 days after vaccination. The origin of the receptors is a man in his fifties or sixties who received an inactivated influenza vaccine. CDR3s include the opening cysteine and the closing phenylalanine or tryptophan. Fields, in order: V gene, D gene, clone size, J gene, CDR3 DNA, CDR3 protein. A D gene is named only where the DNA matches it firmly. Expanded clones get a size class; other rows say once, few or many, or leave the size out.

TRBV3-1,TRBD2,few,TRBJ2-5,TGTGCCAGCAGCCAAGCTGGACTAGCGAGGGAGACCCAGTACTTC,CASSQAGLARETQYF
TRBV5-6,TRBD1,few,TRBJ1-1,TGTGCCAGCAGCTACCAGGGGGGGACTGAAGCTTTCTTT,CASSYQGGTEAFF
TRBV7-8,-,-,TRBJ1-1,TGTGCCAGCAGCTTAGGGAATAGGAGGGCTTTCTTT,CASSLGNRRAFF
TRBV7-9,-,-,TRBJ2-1,TGTGCCAGCAGCTTAGAGCTGAGCTCCTACAATGAGCAGTTCTTC,CASSLELSSYNEQFF
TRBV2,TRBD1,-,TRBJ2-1,TGTGCCAGCAGTGAAGCATTCAGGGGGATCTACAATGAGCAGTTCTTC,CASSEAFRGIYNEQFF
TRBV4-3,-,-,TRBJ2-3,TGCGCCAGCAGCCAAGATGGGGGGATCACAGATACGCAGTATTTT,CASSQDGGITDTQYF
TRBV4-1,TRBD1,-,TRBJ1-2,TGCGCCAGCAGCCAAGATCAAGCCAGGGGGTATGGCTACACCTTC,CASSQDQARGYGYTF
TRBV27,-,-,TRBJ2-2,TGTGCCAGCAGTTTATCGAACACCGGGGAGCTGTTTTTT,CASSLSNTGELFF
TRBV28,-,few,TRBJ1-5,TGTGCCAGCAGTGATTTGTTGGGCAATCAGCCCCAGCATTTT,CASSDLLGNQPQHF
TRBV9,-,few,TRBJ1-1,TGTGCCAGCAGCGTTGGCACCACCACTGAAGCTTTCTTT,CASSVGTTTEAFF
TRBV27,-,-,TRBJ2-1,TGTGCCAGCAGTTTATGGGCAGGGAAGGGGGATGAGCAGTTCTTC,CASSLWAGKGDEQFF
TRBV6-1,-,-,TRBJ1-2,TGTGCCAGCAGCCTTTCCCGGCAGTTCTATGGCTACACCTTC,CASSLSRQFYGYTF
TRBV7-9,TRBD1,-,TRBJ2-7,TGTGCCAGCACCCCCCCGAGGGACAGGGACTACGAGCAGTACTTC,CASTPPRDRDYEQYF
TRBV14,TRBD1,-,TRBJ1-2,TGTGCCAGCAGCCAAGTGGGAAACAGGGGACTTCCCTATGGCTACACCTTC,CASSQVGNRGLPYGYTF
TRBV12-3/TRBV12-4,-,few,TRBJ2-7,TGTGCCAGCAAGAAATCCTACGAGCAGTACTTC,CASKKSYEQYF
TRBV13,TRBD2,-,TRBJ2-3,TGTGCCAGCAGCCCAAGGGATGGGGGGGACACAGATACGCAGTATTTT,CASSPRDGGDTDTQYF
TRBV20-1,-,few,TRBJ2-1,TGCAGTGCTAGTATCCGGGTCCGGAATGAGCAGTTCTTC,CSASIRVRNEQFF
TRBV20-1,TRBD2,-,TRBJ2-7,TGCAGTGCTGGAGGTTGGACTAGCGGGGGCTACGAGCGGTACTTC,CSAGGWTSGGYERYF
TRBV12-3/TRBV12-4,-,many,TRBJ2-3,TGTGCCAGCAGTGGGACGGGAAAGACAGATACGCAGTATTTT,CASSGTGKTDTQYF
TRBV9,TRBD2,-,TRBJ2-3,TGTGCCAGCAGCACAGGACTAGCGGGCACAGATACGCAGTATTTT,CASSTGLAGTDTQYF
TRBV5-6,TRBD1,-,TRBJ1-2,TGTGCCAGCAGTCCCGGGACAGGGTGGTACACCTTC,CASSPGTGWYTF
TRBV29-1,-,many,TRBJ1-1,TGCAGCGTTGGCGGTATAAACACTGAAGCTTTCTTT,CSVGGINTEAFF
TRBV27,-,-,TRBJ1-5,TGTGCCAGCAGTTTCACGGCTTACCATCAGCCCCAGCATTTT,CASSFTAYHQPQHF
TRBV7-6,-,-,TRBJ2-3,TGTGCCAGCAGCTTAGAAACCCCCACGGGAGTGGCAGATACGCAGTATTTT,CASSLETPTGVADTQYF
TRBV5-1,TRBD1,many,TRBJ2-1,TGCGCCAGCAGCTTGGGCCGGGACAGGGGAGAGTTCTTC,CASSLGRDRGEFF
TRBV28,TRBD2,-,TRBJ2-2,TGTGCCAGCAGTTTAGGACTAGCAGTTTTCACCGGGGAGCTGTTTTTT,CASSLGLAVFTGELFF
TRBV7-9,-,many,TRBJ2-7,TGTGCCAGCAGCTTACGACAGGAGGCTAGTGAGCAGTACTTC,CASSLRQEASEQYF
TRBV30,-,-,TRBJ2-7,TGTGCCTGGAGAGGGGAGAGCTCCTACGAGCAGTACTTC,CAWRGESSYEQYF
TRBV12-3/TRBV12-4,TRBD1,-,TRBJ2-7,TGTGCCAGCAGTCACGGACAGGGGCCGAACTACGAGCAGTACTTC,CASSHGQGPNYEQYF
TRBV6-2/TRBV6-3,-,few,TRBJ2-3,TGTGCCAGCAGTTACTCGCTATCGGGCAATACGCAGTATTTT,CASSYSLSGNTQYF
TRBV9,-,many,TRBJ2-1,TGTGCCAGCAGCGTTTCTTACAATGAGCAGTTCTTC,CASSVSYNEQFF
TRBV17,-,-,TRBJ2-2,TGTGCCTGCAGCCAACAGCTCAGGGCCACCGGGGAGCTGTTTTTT,CACSQQLRATGELFF
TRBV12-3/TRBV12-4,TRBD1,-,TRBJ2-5,TGTGCCAGCAGCTCGGACAGGGGACAGACCCAGTACTTC,CASSSDRGQTQYF
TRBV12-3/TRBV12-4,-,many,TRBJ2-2,TGTGCCACCAAAGCAGCGAACACCGGGGAGCTGTTTTTT,CATKAANTGELFF
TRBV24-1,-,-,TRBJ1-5,TGTGCCACCAGTGTCGGGAATCAGCCCCAGCATTTT,CATSVGNQPQHF
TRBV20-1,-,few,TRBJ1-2,TGCAGTGCAACCTATGGCTACACCTTC,CSATYGYTF
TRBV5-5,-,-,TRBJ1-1,TGTGCCAGCAGCGGGGCCCCTGAAGCTTTCTTT,CASSGAPEAFF
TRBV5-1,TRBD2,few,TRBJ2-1,TGCGCCAGCAGCTTGGGCGGGAGTGGAAATGAGCAGTTCTTC,CASSLGGSGNEQFF
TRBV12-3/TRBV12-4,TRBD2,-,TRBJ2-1,TGTGCCAGCAGTACTAGCGGGAGGGTCGATGAGCAGTTCTTC,CASSTSGRVDEQFF
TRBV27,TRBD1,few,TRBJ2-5,TGTGCCAGCAGTTTAGGGACAGGGGGTCGCCCGTACCAAGAGACCCAGTACTTC,CASSLGTGGRPYQETQYF
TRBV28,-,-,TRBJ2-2,TGTGCCAGCACTTACAGTCAGGGGACCACCGGGGAGCTGTTTTTT,CASTYSQGTTGELFF
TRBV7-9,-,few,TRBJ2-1,TGTGCCAGCAGCTTAAATGCGAATGAGCAGTTCTTC,CASSLNANEQFF
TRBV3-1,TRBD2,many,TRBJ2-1,TGTGCCAGCAGCCAGTATGGGGGGGTTGAGCAGTTCTTC,CASSQYGGVEQFF
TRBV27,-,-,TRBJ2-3,TGTGCCAGCAGTACTAGAGAGGGAGTTATAGGAGATACGCAGTATTTT,CASSTREGVIGDTQYF
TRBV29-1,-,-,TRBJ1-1,TGCAGCGTTGGTCCGACCCTGAACACTGAAGCTTTCTTT,CSVGPTLNTEAFF
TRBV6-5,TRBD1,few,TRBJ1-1,TGTGCCAGCAGTACTCACGATGGACAGGGGTCGGCAGCTTTCTTT,CASSTHDGQGSAAFF
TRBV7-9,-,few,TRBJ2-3,TGTGCCAGCAGCCCCAGGGGTACAGCCCGCACAGATACGCAGTATTTT,CASSPRGTARTDTQYF